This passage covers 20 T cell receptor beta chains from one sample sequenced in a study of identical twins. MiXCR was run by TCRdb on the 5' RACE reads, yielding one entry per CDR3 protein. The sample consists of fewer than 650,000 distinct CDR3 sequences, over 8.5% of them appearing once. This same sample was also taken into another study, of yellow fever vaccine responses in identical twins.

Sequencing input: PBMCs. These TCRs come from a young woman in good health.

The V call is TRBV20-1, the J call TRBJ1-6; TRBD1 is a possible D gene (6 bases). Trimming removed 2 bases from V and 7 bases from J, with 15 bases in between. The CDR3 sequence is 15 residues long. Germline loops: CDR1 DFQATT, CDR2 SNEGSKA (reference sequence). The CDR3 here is CSARYTTGVNSPLHF. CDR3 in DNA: TGCAGTGCTAGATATACGACAGGAGTCAATTCACCCCTCCACTTT.

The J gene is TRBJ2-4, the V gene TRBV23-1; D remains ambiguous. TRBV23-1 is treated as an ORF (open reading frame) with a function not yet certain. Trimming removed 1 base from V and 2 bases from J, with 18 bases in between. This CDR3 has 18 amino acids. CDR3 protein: CASSQWGAEVKTKNIQYF. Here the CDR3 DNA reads TGCGCCAGCAGTCAATGGGGTGCAGAGGTTAAAACCAAAAACATTCAGTACTTC.

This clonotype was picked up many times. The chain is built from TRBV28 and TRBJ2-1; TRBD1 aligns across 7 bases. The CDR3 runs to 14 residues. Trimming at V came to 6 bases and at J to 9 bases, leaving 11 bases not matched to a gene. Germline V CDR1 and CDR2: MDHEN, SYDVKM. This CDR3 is CASSKTGELGEQFF. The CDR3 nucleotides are TGTGCCAGCAGCAAAACAGGGGAACTGGGTGAGCAGTTCTTC.

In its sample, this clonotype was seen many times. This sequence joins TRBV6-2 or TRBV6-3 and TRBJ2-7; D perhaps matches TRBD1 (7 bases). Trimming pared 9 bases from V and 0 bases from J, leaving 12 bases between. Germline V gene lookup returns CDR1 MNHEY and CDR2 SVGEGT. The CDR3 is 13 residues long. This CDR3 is CASGGTDSYEQYF. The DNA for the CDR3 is TGTGCCAGTGGCGGGACAGACTCCTACGAGCAGTACTTC.

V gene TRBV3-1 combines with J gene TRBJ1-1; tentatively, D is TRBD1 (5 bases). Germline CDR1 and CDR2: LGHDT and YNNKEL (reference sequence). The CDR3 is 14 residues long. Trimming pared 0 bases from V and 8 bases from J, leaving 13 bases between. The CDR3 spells CASSQDVSGSEAFF. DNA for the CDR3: TGTGCCAGCAGCCAAGATGTCTCAGGGTCGGAAGCTTTCTTT.

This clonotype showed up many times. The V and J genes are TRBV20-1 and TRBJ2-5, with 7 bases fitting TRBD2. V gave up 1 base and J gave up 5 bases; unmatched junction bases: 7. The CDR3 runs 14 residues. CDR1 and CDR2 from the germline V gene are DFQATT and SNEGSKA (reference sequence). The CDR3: CSARVGGGPETQYF. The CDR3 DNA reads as TGCAGTGCTAGAGTTGGGGGAGGGCCGGAGACCCAGTACTTC.

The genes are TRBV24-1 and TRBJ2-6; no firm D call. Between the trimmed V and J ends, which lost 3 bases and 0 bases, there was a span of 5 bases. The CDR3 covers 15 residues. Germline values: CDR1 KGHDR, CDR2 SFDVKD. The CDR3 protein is CATSDPASGANVLTF. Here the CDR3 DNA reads TGTGCCACCAGTGATCCAGCCTCTGGGGCCAACGTCCTGACTTTC.

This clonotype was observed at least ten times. CDR3 coding DNA: TGTGCCAGCAGCCGACAGGGGGTTGGGGAGCAGTTCTTC. Amino acid sequence: CASSRQGVGEQFF. The rearrangement joins TRBV14 to TRBJ2-1; 9 nucleotides match TRBD1. The CDR3 extends over 13 amino acids. The V segment lost 4 bases and the J segment 10 bases; nucleotides outside the gene matches: 5. Germline-derived CDR1 and CDR2 are SGHDN and FVKESK.

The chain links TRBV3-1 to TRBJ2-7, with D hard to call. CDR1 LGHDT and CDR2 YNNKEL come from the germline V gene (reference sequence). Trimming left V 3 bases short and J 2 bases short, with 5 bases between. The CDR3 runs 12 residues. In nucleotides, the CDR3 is TGTGCCAGCAGCCATATGACCTACGAGCAGTACTTC. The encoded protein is CASSHMTYEQYF.

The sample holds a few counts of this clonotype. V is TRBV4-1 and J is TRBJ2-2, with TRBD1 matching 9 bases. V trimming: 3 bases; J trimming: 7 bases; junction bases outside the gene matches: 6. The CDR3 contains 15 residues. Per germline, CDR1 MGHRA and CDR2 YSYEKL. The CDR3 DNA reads TGCGCCAGCAGCCAGCCGGGACAGGGTTTCGGGGAGCTGTTTTTT. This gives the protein CASSQPGQGFGELFF.

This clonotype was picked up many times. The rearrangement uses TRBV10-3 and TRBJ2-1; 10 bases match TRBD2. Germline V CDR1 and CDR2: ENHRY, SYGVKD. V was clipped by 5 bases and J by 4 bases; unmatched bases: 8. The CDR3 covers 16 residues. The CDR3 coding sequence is TGTGCCATCAGTAATGTAGCGGGAGGTGGTTACAATGAGCAGTTCTTC. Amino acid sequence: CAISNVAGGGYNEQFF.

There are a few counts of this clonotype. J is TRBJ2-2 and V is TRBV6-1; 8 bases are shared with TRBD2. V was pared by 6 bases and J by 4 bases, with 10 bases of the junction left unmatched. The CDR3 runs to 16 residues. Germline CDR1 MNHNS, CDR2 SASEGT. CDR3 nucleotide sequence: TGTGCCAGCAGCCCCACCTTAGCGGGGCTCACCGGGGAGCTGTTTTTT. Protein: CASSPTLAGLTGELFF.

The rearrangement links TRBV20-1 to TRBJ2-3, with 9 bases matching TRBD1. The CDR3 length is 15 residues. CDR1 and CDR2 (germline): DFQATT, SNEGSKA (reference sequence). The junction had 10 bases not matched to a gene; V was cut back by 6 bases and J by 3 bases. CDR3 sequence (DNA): TGCAGTGCCCCTCAGAGGGACAGGGCAACAGATACGCAGTATTTT. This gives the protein CSAPQRDRATDTQYF.

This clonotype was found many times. CDR3 coding DNA: TGTGCCATGGGGTTCAAAGAGACCCAGTACTTC. It codes for CAMGFKETQYF. The chain employs TRBV10-3 and TRBJ2-5, with D hard to call. This CDR3 comprises 11 residues. Germline V CDR1 and CDR2: ENHRY, SYGVKD. Trimming removed 9 bases at V and 3 bases at J, with 8 bases between.

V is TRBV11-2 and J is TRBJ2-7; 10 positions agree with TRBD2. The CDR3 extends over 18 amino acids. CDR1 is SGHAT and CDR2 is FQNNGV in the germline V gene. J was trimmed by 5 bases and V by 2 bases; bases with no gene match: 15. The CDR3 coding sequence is TGTGCCAGCAGCTTAATGTCACTAGCGGGATGGTTTGTGCACGAGCAGTACTTC. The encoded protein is CASSLMSLAGWFVHEQYF.

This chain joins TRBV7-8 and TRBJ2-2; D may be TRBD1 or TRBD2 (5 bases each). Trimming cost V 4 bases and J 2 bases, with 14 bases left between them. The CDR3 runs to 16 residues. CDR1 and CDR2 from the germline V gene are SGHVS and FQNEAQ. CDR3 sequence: CASSSSGAYNTGELFF. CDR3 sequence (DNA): TGTGCCAGCAGCTCTTCCGGGGCTTATAACACCGGGGAGCTGTTTTTT.

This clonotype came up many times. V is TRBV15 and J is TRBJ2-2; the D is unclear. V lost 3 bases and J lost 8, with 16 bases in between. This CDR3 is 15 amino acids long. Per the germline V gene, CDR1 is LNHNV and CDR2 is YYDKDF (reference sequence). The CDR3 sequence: CATSSLAGERGELFF. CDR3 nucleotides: TGTGCCACCAGCAGTTTGGCAGGAGAGAGAGGGGAGCTGTTTTTT. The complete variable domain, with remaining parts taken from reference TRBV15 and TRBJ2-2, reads DAMVIQNPRYQVTQFGKPVTLSCSQTLNHNVMYWYQQKSSQAPKLLFHYYDKDFNNEADTPDNFQSRRPNTSFCFLDIRSPGLGDTAMYLCATSSLAGERGELFFGEGSRLTVL.

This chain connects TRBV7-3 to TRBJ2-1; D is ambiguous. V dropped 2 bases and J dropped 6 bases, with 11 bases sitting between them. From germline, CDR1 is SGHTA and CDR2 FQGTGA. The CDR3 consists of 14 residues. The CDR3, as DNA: TGTGCCAGCAGCTTACAACCGGCTAGCAATGAGCAGTTCTTC. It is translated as CASSLQPASNEQFF.

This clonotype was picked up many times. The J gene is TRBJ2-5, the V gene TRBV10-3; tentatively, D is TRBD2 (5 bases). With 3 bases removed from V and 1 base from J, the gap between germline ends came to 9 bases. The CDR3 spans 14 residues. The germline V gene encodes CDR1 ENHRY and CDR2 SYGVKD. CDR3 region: CAISEGLAQETQYF. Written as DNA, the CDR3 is TGTGCCATCAGTGAAGGACTGGCCCAAGAGACCCAGTACTTC.

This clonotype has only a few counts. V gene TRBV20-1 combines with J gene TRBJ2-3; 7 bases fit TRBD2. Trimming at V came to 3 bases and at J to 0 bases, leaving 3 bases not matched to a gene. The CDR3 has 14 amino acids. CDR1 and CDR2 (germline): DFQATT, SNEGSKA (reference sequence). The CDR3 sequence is CSASKRGSTDTQYF. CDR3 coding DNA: TGCAGTGCTAGTAAGCGGGGAAGCACAGATACGCAGTATTTT.